These 32 T cell receptor beta chains came from one sample sequenced in a study of response to subunit inactivated influenza vaccine. TCRdb called the RT-PCR reads again in MiXCR, with one record for every CDR3 protein. The top ten clones hold less than 9% of a sample with 600,000 to 850,000 distinct CDR3 sequences, around 13% of them seen once. The material sequenced was PBMCs from blood, taken about 14 days before vaccination. The source of these receptors is a man aged 50 to 59 who received an inactivated influenza vaccine.

This clonotype was seen repeatedly, ten times or more. The chain carries TRBV6-2 or TRBV6-3 and TRBJ2-1, with 9 positions matching TRBD2. Germline CDR1 MNHEY, CDR2 SVGEGT. V lost 2 bases, J lost 5 bases, and 4 bases stayed unmatched. The CDR3 contains 15 residues. The CDR3 reads CASSYPGLANNEQFF. The CDR3 nucleotides read TGTGCCAGCAGTTACCCCGGACTAGCGAACAATGAGCAGTTCTTC.

This clonotype was observed at least ten times. V is TRBV29-1 and J is TRBJ2-5, with TRBD2 matching over 7 bases. The CDR3 loop spans 11 amino acids. Germline loops: CDR1 SQVTM, CDR2 ANQGSEA. After removal of 5 bases from V and 4 bases from J, the junction contained 1 base not matched to a gene. The CDR3 protein is CSVSSGETQYF. CDR3 nucleotides: TGCAGCGTTTCTAGCGGAGAGACCCAGTACTTC.

The genes are TRBV18 and TRBJ2-7; D may correspond to TRBD1 or TRBD2 (5 bases each). The V gene lost 3 bases and the J gene lost 6 bases, with 18 bases spanning the gap. The CDR3 runs to 15 residues. Germline CDR1 KGHSH, CDR2 LQKENI. DNA for the CDR3: TGTGCCAGCTCACCGACTTTTGGGACGGGGTCCGAGCAGTACTTC. The encoded protein is CASSPTFGTGSEQYF.

This clonotype has at least ten counts. The gene calls are TRBV20-1 and TRBJ2-3; D is possibly TRBD2 (6 bases). The CDR3 consists of 14 residues. The germline gives CDR1 DFQATT, CDR2 SNEGSKA (reference sequence). V lost 2 bases, J lost 6 bases, and 15 bases lay in between. The CDR3 coding sequence is TGCAGTGCTAGATTAGGCACCAGCGGGGATACGCAGTATTTT. It encodes CSARLGTSGDTQYF.

This clonotype was counted at least ten times. The CDR3 DNA is TGTGCCAGCAGCCAAGGCGGCAGGGAGCAGTACTTC. Protein: CASSQGGREQYF. The chain joins TRBV3-1 to TRBJ2-7, with no clear D. The germline gives CDR1 LGHDT, CDR2 YNNKEL (reference sequence). CDR3 length: 12 residues. The V gene lost 1 base and the J gene lost 7 bases, with 8 bases spanning the gap.

There are a few counts of this clonotype. This sequence joins TRBV27 and TRBJ1-1, with D perhaps matching TRBD1 (5 bases). CDR1 is MNHEY and CDR2 is SMNVEV in the germline V gene (reference sequence). With 2 bases removed from V and 5 bases from J, the gap between germline ends came to 12 bases. The CDR3 has 14 residues. The CDR3 region has the DNA TGTGCCAGCAGTTTACAGGGTAGGTTTACTGAAGCTTTCTTT. This gives the protein CASSLQGRFTEAFF.

The genes are TRBV20-1 and TRBJ2-7; D may correspond to TRBD1 or TRBD2 (6 bases each). CDR1 DFQATT and CDR2 SNEGSKA come from the germline V gene (reference sequence). The CDR3 totals 16 residues. Trimming stripped 0 bases from V and 3 bases from J, with 18 bases between. The CDR3 is CSARDPTGGAGYEQYF. In DNA form, the CDR3 reads TGCAGTGCTAGAGATCCTACCGGGGGCGCCGGCTACGAGCAGTACTTC.

The chain is built from TRBV5-1 and TRBJ2-1; tentatively, D is TRBD2 (6 bases). The germline V and J ends were trimmed by 4 bases and 6 bases, with 14 bases remaining between them. The CDR3 covers 14 residues. Germline V gives CDR1 SGHRS, CDR2 YFSETQ. The CDR3 region is CASSHGTRSNEQFF. CDR3 in DNA: TGCGCCAGCAGCCACGGGACTCGAAGCAATGAGCAGTTCTTC. The full variable domain, rest sourced from reference TRBV5-1 and TRBJ2-1, is KAGVTQTPRYLIKTRGQQVTLSCSPISGHRSVSWYQQTPGQGLQFLFEYFSETQRNKGNFPGRFSGRQFSNSRSEMNVSTLELGDSALYLCASSHGTRSNEQFFGPGTRLTVL.

The sample holds many counts of this clonotype. This chain connects TRBV9 to TRBJ2-1; TRBD2 is a possible D gene (5 bases). Per germline, CDR1 SGDLS and CDR2 YYNGEE. The ends were cut back, 4 bases at V and 4 bases at J, with 15 bases in the middle. The CDR3 spans 15 residues. The CDR3 DNA reads as TGTGCCAGCAGCCCCCAAGGCGGGTCTTACAATGAGCAGTTCTTC. Translation gives CASSPQGGSYNEQFF.

The V gene is TRBV7-8, the J gene TRBJ2-1; D not certain. Trimming took off 7 bases at V and 9 bases at J, with 16 bases between the two ends. The CDR3 totals 13 residues. Germline CDR1 and CDR2: SGHVS and FQNEAQ. The CDR3 region has the DNA TGTGCCAGCACCCTACGTGCCGGTATTGAGCAGTTCTTC. Protein sequence: CASTLRAGIEQFF.

This clonotype was seen more than once but under ten times. CDR3 sequence: CSARDFKTTDTQYF. CDR3 coding DNA: TGCAGTGCTAGAGATTTTAAAACCACAGATACGCAGTATTTT. V is TRBV20-1 and J is TRBJ2-3; no clear D gene. This CDR3 is built from 14 residues. The V gene's germline CDR1 is DFQATT and CDR2 SNEGSKA (reference sequence). Deletions cut 0 bases from V and 2 bases from J, with 9 bases between.

CDR3 sequence reads: CASSPRDRGRETQYF. The CDR3 region has the DNA TGTGCCAGCTCACCCCGGGACAGGGGAAGGGAGACCCAGTACTTC. The chain recombines TRBV18 with TRBJ2-5; TRBD1 matches at 10 bases. Germline assignment: CDR1 KGHSH and CDR2 LQKENI. Germline trimming cut 3 bases from V and 5 bases from J; bases unmatched to any gene: 6. This CDR3 comprises 15 residues.

This chain connects TRBV10-3 to TRBJ2-1, with 12 positions matching TRBD2. With 7 bases clipped from V and 3 bases from J, the junction kept 7 bases outside the gene matches. The CDR3 loop spans 16 amino acids. Germline CDR1 reads ENHRY; CDR2 reads SYGVKD. CDR3 in amino acids: CAINALAGGNYNEQFF. Written as DNA, the CDR3 is TGTGCCATCAATGCGCTAGCGGGGGGGAACTACAATGAGCAGTTCTTC.

This clonotype was counted between two and nine times. J is TRBJ2-5 and V is TRBV6-5; perhaps TRBD2 as D (5 bases). V was cut by 2 bases and J by 1 base, with 8 bases left in between. This CDR3 is built from 14 residues. Germline V lookup: CDR1 MNHEY, CDR2 SVGAGI. This chain's CDR3 is CASSYTEAQETQYF. As DNA, the CDR3 is TGTGCCAGCAGTTACACGGAGGCCCAAGAGACCCAGTACTTC.

This clonotype was seen a handful of times. This sequence joins TRBV5-1 and TRBJ2-2, with TRBD2 identical over 7 bases. The CDR3 has 14 amino acids. Germline trimming cut 6 bases from V and 1 base from J; bases unmatched to any gene: 3. The germline V gene encodes CDR1 SGHRS and CDR2 YFSETQ. CDR3 DNA sequence: TGCGCCAGCAATGAGCGGGGGAACACCGGGGAGCTGTTTTTT. Translation gives CASNERGNTGELFF.

On this clonotype itself: One end of the junction does not line up with germline, which may come from a read error. CDR3 sequence reads: CSVANRGSGANVLIF. In DNA form, the CDR3 reads TGCAGCGTTGCGAACAGGGGCTCTGGGGCCAACGTCCTGATTTTC. The rearrangement links TRBV29-1 to TRBJ2-6; TRBD1 aligns across 7 bases. The CDR3 runs to 15 residues. From germline, CDR1 is SQVTM and CDR2 ANQGSEA.

The rearrangement uses TRBV30 and TRBJ2-5; maybe TRBD2 (7 bases). The CDR3 contains 15 residues. Per the germline V gene, CDR1 is GTSNPN and CDR2 is SVGIG (reference sequence). The V end was cut by 2 bases, the J end by 5 bases, with 18 bases between. The CDR3 region has the DNA TGTGCCTGGAGTTTGGGCGGGGGCCTTGCGGAGACCCAGTACTTC. Its translation is CAWSLGGGLAETQYF.

The table lists this clonotype with a few counts. The chain joins TRBV3-1 to TRBJ2-1, with D possibly matching TRBD2 (5 bases). Trimming removed 4 bases at V and 7 bases at J, with 17 bases between. CDR1 is LGHDT and CDR2 is YNNKEL in the germline V gene (reference sequence). The CDR3 is 15 residues long. DNA for the CDR3: TGTGCCAGCAGCCTGGGTTGGAGCGGCGGGAATGAGCAGTTCTTC. Amino acid sequence: CASSLGWSGGNEQFF.

This chain joins TRBV6-2 or TRBV6-3 and TRBJ2-7; a possible D gene is TRBD2 (5 bases). The CDR3 contains 15 residues. The V end lost 7 bases, the J end lost 1 base, and 17 bases lay between the germline ends. Germline values: CDR1 MNHEY, CDR2 SVGEGT. The CDR3: CASNRIRDASYEQYF. The CDR3 region has the DNA TGTGCCAGCAACCGAATCCGGGATGCATCCTACGAGCAGTACTTC.

The chain links TRBV5-1 to TRBJ2-1; the D gene is possibly TRBD2 (6 bases). CDR1 SGHRS and CDR2 YFSETQ come from the germline V gene. The V gene lost 8 bases and the J gene lost 7 bases, with 16 bases spanning the gap. This CDR3 has 13 amino acids. For the CDR3, the DNA is TGCGCCAGTAACCGGGGAGGAGGGAATGAGCAGTTCTTC. It encodes CASNRGGGNEQFF.

The chain has TRBV7-6 and TRBJ2-5, with D perhaps matching TRBD1 (5 bases). The CDR3 is 15 amino acids. Germline CDR1 reads SGHVS; CDR2 reads FNYEAQ. Deletions cut 1 base from V and 7 bases from J, with 16 bases between. The CDR3 DNA follows: TGTGCCAGCAGCTTAGACGGACAACCGCAGGTGACCCAGTACTTC. Amino acid sequence: CASSLDGQPQVTQYF.

This clonotype was seen ten or more times. The chain uses TRBV6-2 or TRBV6-3 and TRBJ1-5; D unresolved. Trimming pared 2 bases from V and 4 bases from J, leaving 9 bases between. Germline V lookup: CDR1 MNHEY, CDR2 SVGEGT. CDR3 size: 14 residues. CDR3 amino acids: CASSYRQLNQPQHF. The CDR3 nucleotides read TGTGCCAGCAGTTACAGGCAGCTTAATCAGCCCCAGCATTTT.

This sequence joins TRBV13 and TRBJ2-2; D is perhaps TRBD1 (6 bases). This CDR3 spans 13 amino acids. Deletions cut 7 bases from V and 7 bases from J, with 13 bases between. Germline V gene sequence: CDR1 PRHDT, CDR2 FYEKMQ (reference sequence). The CDR3 DNA reads TGTGCCAGCACTCAGGGGATCGGCGGGGAGCTGTTTTTT. Translated: CASTQGIGGELFF. Filled out from reference TRBV13 and TRBJ2-2, the complete variable domain reads AAGVIQSPRHLIKEKRETATLKCYPIPRHDTVYWYQQGPGQDPQFLISFYEKMQSDKGSIPDRFSAQQFSDYHSELNMSSLELGDSALYFCASTQGIGGELFFGEGSRLTVL.

The V call is TRBV5-1, the J call TRBJ2-7; D might be TRBD1 or TRBD2, each matching 5 bases. CDR1 is SGHRS and CDR2 is YFSETQ in the germline V gene. Between the trimmed V and J ends, which lost 4 bases and 7 bases, there was a span of 15 bases. This CDR3 is 13 amino acids long. The CDR3: CASSTGRDGEQYF. The CDR3 coding sequence is TGCGCCAGCAGCACCGGCCGGGACGGGGAGCAGTACTTC.

The gene calls are TRBV7-2 and TRBJ2-2; D is perhaps TRBD1 (6 bases). Trimming stripped 4 bases from V and 5 bases from J, with 14 bases between. The CDR3 spans 15 residues. Germline V gene sequence: CDR1 SGHTA, CDR2 FQGNSA. CDR3: CASSSTTGQTGELFF. The CDR3 DNA follows: TGTGCCAGCAGCTCTACAACGGGACAAACCGGGGAGCTGTTTTTT.

There are many counts of this clonotype. The chain joins TRBV24-1 to TRBJ2-1; D may be TRBD1 or TRBD2 (5 bases each). Germline CDR1 is KGHDR and CDR2 is SFDVKD. Trimming stripped 4 bases from V and 10 bases from J, with 16 bases between. The CDR3 is 14 residues long. CDR3 nucleotides: TGTGCCACCAGTGACCCGGGACCCCCTCAGGAGCAGTTCTTC. It translates to CATSDPGPPQEQFF.

The chain has TRBV10-3 and TRBJ2-7, with 7 bases identical to TRBD2. The CDR3 totals 15 residues. V dropped 1 base and J dropped 2; count of bases not matched to a gene: 5. Germline loops: CDR1 ENHRY, CDR2 SYGVKD. The CDR3 is CAISEWSSGAYEQYF. In DNA, the CDR3 is TGTGCCATCAGTGAGTGGTCTAGCGGAGCCTACGAGCAGTACTTC.

In its sample, this clonotype was seen many times. CDR3 sequence: CATQERAHRGYNEQFF. CDR3 coding DNA: TGTGCCACGCAGGAAAGAGCCCACAGGGGTTACAATGAGCAGTTCTTC. The chain couples TRBV6-2 or TRBV6-3 to TRBJ2-1; 7 bases line up with TRBD1. The CDR3 runs 16 residues. Germline V gives CDR1 MNHEY, CDR2 SVGEGT. The junction had 16 bases not matched to a gene; V was cut back by 10 bases and J by 4 bases.

This clonotype was seen more than once but under ten times. The chain couples TRBV5-1 to TRBJ1-1; D is ambiguous. Looked up from germline, CDR1 is SGHRS and CDR2 is YFSETQ. Trimming stripped 4 bases from V and 1 base from J, with 8 bases between. The CDR3 has 13 residues. CDR3 region: CASSVKGNTEAFF. Written as DNA, the CDR3 is TGCGCCAGCAGCGTAAAGGGGAACACTGAAGCTTTCTTT.

This clonotype was recorded only once. With a much larger clone just one base away, this may be a read error. V usage is TRBV12-3 or TRBV12-4 and J usage is TRBJ2-1; 10 bases match TRBD2. The CDR3 is 16 residues long. The ends lost 3 bases at V and 7 bases at J; junction bases unmatched: 9. CDR3 nucleotides: TGTGCCAGCAGTTTGAGAGCGGGAGGGCCCCAGAATGAGCAGTTCTTC. This translates into CASSLRAGGPQNEQFF.

This chain links TRBV20-1 with TRBJ2-7; 8 bases are a match to TRBD2. Unmatched junction bases numbered 5, after V lost 0 bases and J lost 4 bases. CDR1 is DFQATT and CDR2 is SNEGSKA in the germline V gene (reference sequence). The CDR3 length is 14 residues. The CDR3 region is CSARDGTGGYEQYF. The DNA of the CDR3 is TGCAGTGCTAGAGATGGGACGGGAGGGTACGAGCAGTACTTC.

This clonotype was found many times. The CDR3 DNA is TGTGCCAGCAGTAACCACGGACAGGGCGGGGAGCAGTACTTC. Amino acid sequence: CASSNHGQGGEQYF. This chain uses TRBV6-5 with TRBJ2-7, with 8 bases lining up with TRBD1. Per the germline V gene, CDR1 is MNHEY and CDR2 is SVGAGI. Trimming cost V 5 bases and J 7 bases; bases outside gene matches: 10. The CDR3 runs 14 residues.